A single sample is the source of the 2 T cell receptor beta chains below, sequenced in a study of lymphopenia after photon versus proton radiotherapy. Produced via immunoSEQ multiplex PCR; TCRdb's table is partial and in-frame only. The profile covers 77,000 or so clones, with 65% to 85% appearing a single time and roughly 1.4% taken by the ten largest. Source: peripheral blood, taken from a patient treated with proton-based radiotherapy. Receptors were obtained from a man between 60 and 75 years old with pancreatic cancer.

This clone appeared once. The chain employs TRBV6-5 and TRBJ2-7; D not resolved. Trimming removed 0 bases at V and 0 bases at J, with 12 bases between. CDR1 MNHEY and CDR2 SVGAGI come from the germline V gene. The CDR3 totals 16 residues. The CDR3, as DNA: TGTGCCAGCAGTTACTCCGCGACATCGAGCTCCTACGAGCAGTACTTC. It is translated as CASSYSATSSSYEQYF.

This chain's CDR3 is CASSPSGTGELFF. In DNA, the CDR3 is TGTGCCAGCAGCCCCAGCGGGACCGGGGAGCTGTTTTTT. This chain links TRBV11-2 with TRBJ2-2; possibly TRBD2 for D (6 bases). Germline-derived CDR1 and CDR2 are SGHAT and FQNNGV. There are 13 residues in the CDR3. The V end was cut by 5 bases, the J end by 5 bases, with 9 bases between. Looking up the rest from reference TRBV11-2 and TRBJ2-2 gives the full variable domain: EAGVAQSPRYKIIEKRQSVAFWCNPISGHATLYWYQQILGQGPKLLIQFQNNGVVDDSQLPKDRFSAERLKGVDSTLKIQPAKLEDSAVYLCASSPSGTGELFFGEGSRLTVL.